A selection of T cell receptor beta chains follows, all from one sample in a study of CD8 T cells in ankylosing spondylitis. TCRdb reprocessed the 5' RACE reads with MiXCR, giving one entry per CDR3 protein. The sample shows 180,000 or so distinct CDR3 sequences, around a tenth of them seen only once. Sequencing was performed on blood, either unsorted or a sorted T cell fraction (not recorded which). Every receptor here comes from a male donor with ankylosing spondylitis or in good health (not recorded which). The CDR3 runs from the conserved cysteine through the conserved F or W. A D gene is named only where the DNA matches it firmly. The size entry is marked missing in some rows and otherwise reads once, few, many or a size class.

J	length	size	D	V	CDR3	DNA
TRBJ2-1	15	NA	TRBD2	TRBV27	CASSLYFLADNEQFF	TGTGCCAGCAGTTTATATTTCCTAGCGGACAATGAGCAGTTCTTC
TRBJ1-6	15	few	NA	TRBV7-9	CASSLKEVGNSPLHF	TGTGCCAGCAGCTTAAAAGAAGTTGGTAATTCACCCCTCCACTTT
TRBJ2-1	16	NA	TRBD2	TRBV3-1	CASSLQRTSGMDEQFF	TGTGCCAGCAGCCTCCAACGGACTAGCGGGATGGATGAGCAGTTCTTC
TRBJ1-2	15	NA	NA	TRBV27	CASSLIGGAIYGYTF	TGTGCCAGCAGTTTAATCGGGGGCGCGATCTATGGCTACACCTTC
TRBJ2-7	14	NA	NA	TRBV5-1	CASSQGDIQLEQYF	TGCGCCAGCAGCCAAGGCGACATCCAGCTAGAGCAGTACTTC
TRBJ2-7	12	few	NA	TRBV9	CASSAHPYEQYF	TGTGCCAGCAGCGCCCACCCCTACGAGCAGTACTTC
TRBJ2-2	17	NA	TRBD2	TRBV9	CASSVGSGGPNTGELFF	TGTGCCAGCAGCGTAGGTAGCGGGGGGCCGAACACCGGGGAGCTGTTTTTT
TRBJ2-3	16	NA	NA	TRBV11-2	CASSLDLGRNTDTQYF	TGTGCCAGCAGCTTAGATCTGGGACGGAACACAGATACGCAGTATTTT
TRBJ2-3	13	NA	NA	TRBV5-4	CASSLGVSGTQYF	TGTGCCAGCAGTCTAGGTGTTTCAGGAACGCAGTATTTT
TRBJ2-3	17	few	NA	TRBV3-1	CASSQDIFGTFTDTQYF	TGTGCCAGCAGCCAAGATATCTTTGGGACATTCACAGATACGCAGTATTTT
TRBJ2-6	15	many	NA	TRBV10-3	CAISEGGSGANVLTF	TGTGCCATCAGCGAGGGGGGATCTGGGGCCAACGTCCTGACTTTC
TRBJ2-2	15	NA	NA	TRBV4-3	CASSYRVEVTGELFF	TGCGCCAGCAGCTACAGGGTTGAGGTCACCGGGGAGCTGTTTTTT
TRBJ2-7	15	NA	NA	TRBV7-9	CASSHRDFTSYEQYF	TGTGCCAGCAGCCACAGGGACTTTACCTCCTACGAGCAGTACTTC
TRBJ1-1	16	few	TRBD1	TRBV5-6	CASSLGTGGLGTEAFF	TGTGCCAGCAGCTTAGGGACAGGGGGCCTCGGCACTGAAGCTTTCTTT
TRBJ1-1	14	NA	NA	TRBV5-4	CASSLPGAAPEAFF	TGTGCCAGCAGCCTTCCGGGGGCTGCCCCGGAAGCTTTCTTT
TRBJ2-1	14	NA	NA	TRBV25-1	CASRDFGQFNEQFF	TGTGCCAGCAGAGATTTCGGACAGTTCAATGAGCAGTTCTTC
TRBJ2-5	14	many	TRBD1	TRBV5-1	CASSRTGNEETQYF	TGCGCCAGCAGCCGGACAGGGAACGAGGAGACCCAGTACTTC
TRBJ2-7	16	NA	NA	TRBV12-3/TRBV12-4	CASSLSGPGDTYEQYF	TGTGCCAGCAGTTTATCGGGGCCAGGGGATACCTACGAGCAGTACTTC
TRBJ2-3	16	few	TRBD2	TRBV28	CASSSSGGAGTDTQYF	TGTGCCAGCAGTTCTAGCGGGGGGGCTGGAACAGATACGCAGTATTTT
TRBJ2-3	13	many	TRBD1	TRBV29-1	CSALQGARDTQYF	TGCAGCGCCCTACAGGGGGCTAGAGATACGCAGTATTTT
TRBJ1-1	15	many	NA	TRBV12-3/TRBV12-4	CASSPTTGPNTEAFF	TGTGCCAGCAGTCCTACCACAGGGCCAAACACTGAAGCTTTCTTT
TRBJ2-3	16	many	NA	TRBV6-1	CASSQNDWSRGDTQYF	TGTGCCAGCAGTCAGAACGATTGGTCAAGGGGAGATACGCAGTATTTT
TRBJ1-6	16	few	NA	TRBV20-1	CSARDLFPENNSPLHF	TGCAGTGCTAGAGATCTTTTCCCGGAGAACAATTCACCCCTCCACTTT
TRBJ2-1	16	few	NA	TRBV7-2	CASSWGTDRSYNEQFF	TGTGCCAGCAGCTGGGGGACGGACCGTTCCTACAATGAGCAGTTCTTC
TRBJ1-1	14	many	NA	TRBV5-1	CASSNAGLNTEAFF	TGCGCCAGCAGCAACGCGGGACTGAACACTGAAGCTTTCTTT
TRBJ2-4	16	NA	TRBD2	TRBV20-1	CSAPEGLAGGPPGQYF	TGCAGTGCCCCAGAGGGACTAGCGGGAGGGCCACCGGGACAGTACTTC
TRBJ2-1	18	many	TRBD2	TRBV9	CASSYGTSGTGYDNEQFF	TGTGCCAGCAGCTATGGGACTAGCGGGACAGGATACGACAATGAGCAGTTCTTC
TRBJ1-2	14	many	NA	TRBV5-1	CASSLGQENNGYTF	TGCGCCAGCAGCTTGGGACAGGAGAACAATGGCTACACCTTC
TRBJ2-7	13	many	NA	TRBV5-1	CASSLGSPGEQYF	TGCGCCAGCAGCTTGGGTAGCCCCGGCGAGCAGTACTTC
TRBJ1-6	15	many	TRBD1	TRBV5-1	CASSLEGTGVSPLHF	TGCGCCAGCAGCTTGGAAGGGACAGGGGTATCACCCCTCCACTTT
TRBJ2-5	17	many	NA	TRBV5-5	CASSFGLAQGGKETQYF	TGTGCCAGCAGCTTCGGCCTCGCCCAGGGTGGCAAGGAGACCCAGTACTTC
TRBJ2-1	15	many	NA	TRBV12-3/TRBV12-4	CASTLGGGAYNEQFF	TGTGCCAGCACCCTAGGAGGTGGCGCCTACAATGAGCAGTTCTTC
TRBJ2-3	15	few	TRBD2	TRBV12-3/TRBV12-4	CASSLFGGGPDTQYF	TGTGCCAGCAGTTTATTCGGGGGAGGGCCAGATACGCAGTATTTT
TRBJ1-6	16	many	NA	TRBV5-1	CASSLEGQQYNSPLHF	TGCGCCAGCAGCTTGGAGGGACAACAGTATAATTCACCCCTCCACTTT
TRBJ1-6	15	few	NA	TRBV29-1	CSAQIGPQESSPLHF	TGCAGCGCCCAGATCGGACCGCAGGAGAGTTCACCCCTCCACTTT
TRBJ1-1	14	few	NA	TRBV12-3/TRBV12-4	CASSSEGGNTEAFF	TGTGCCAGCAGTTCCGAGGGGGGGAACACTGAAGCTTTCTTT
TRBJ2-7	17	few	TRBD2	TRBV20-1	CSARDWKEGGGSYEQYF	TGCAGTGCTAGAGATTGGAAAGAGGGCGGGGGCTCCTACGAGCAGTACTTC
TRBJ1-4	13	many	NA	TRBV27	CASSNQVNEKLFF	TGTGCCAGCAGCAATCAGGTTAATGAAAAACTGTTTTTT
TRBJ2-1	15	NA	TRBD1	TRBV6-1	CASTPGQGSLNEQFF	TGTGCCAGCACCCCGGGACAGGGCTCTTTAAATGAGCAGTTCTTC
TRBJ2-7	16	few	TRBD1	TRBV6-2/TRBV6-3	CASSSQRGTGISEQYF	TGTGCCAGCAGTTCCCAGCGTGGGACAGGGATAAGCGAGCAGTACTTC
TRBJ2-1	13	many	NA	TRBV20-1	CSAPDETLNEQFF	TGCAGTGCTCCGGACGAGACCCTCAATGAGCAGTTCTTC
TRBJ1-2	18	many	TRBD1	TRBV7-8	CASSLGFPPGQGGYGYTF	TGTGCCAGCAGCTTAGGGTTCCCTCCGGGACAGGGAGGCTATGGCTACACCTTC
TRBJ2-3	15	NA	TRBD1	TRBV7-9	CASRPGTGFIDTQYF	TGTGCCAGCAGACCCGGGACAGGGTTCATAGATACGCAGTATTTT
TRBJ2-7	17	many	TRBD2	TRBV10-3	CAISEPLLAGVGYEQYF	TGTGCCATCAGTGAGCCCCTACTAGCGGGAGTTGGCTACGAGCAGTACTTC
TRBJ2-5	17	many	NA	TRBV27	CASSLGRGVWIGETQYF	TGTGCCAGCAGTTTGGGCAGGGGGGTTTGGATAGGAGAGACCCAGTACTTC
TRBJ1-1	14	many	TRBD1	TRBV5-1	CASSPDRGNTEAFF	TGCGCCAGCAGCCCGGACAGGGGGAACACTGAAGCTTTCTTT
TRBJ2-1	14	many	TRBD1	TRBV6-1	CASSNDRGDNEQFF	TGTGCCAGCAGTAATGACAGGGGGGACAATGAGCAGTTCTTC
TRBJ1-2	15	many	TRBD1	TRBV5-1	CASSLSPGTVYGYTF	TGCGCCAGCAGCTTGTCCCCCGGGACAGTCTATGGCTACACCTTC